Following are 27 T cell receptor beta chains from one sample sequenced in a study of neurological immune-mediated disorders. TCRdb reanalysed the 5' RACE reads using MiXCR and keeps one entry per CDR3 protein. The sample lists fewer than 85,000 distinct CDR3 sequences, roughly 3.6% occurring once. The specimen sequenced was PBMCs. The receptors were gathered from a man aged 30-40 years with multiple sclerosis.

This clonotype occurred many times. V usage is TRBV5-1 and J usage is TRBJ1-1; the match to TRBD1 covers 8 bases. V was clipped by 4 bases and J by 6 bases; unmatched bases: 11. The CDR3 spans 15 residues. Germline V gene data show CDR1 as SGHRS and CDR2 as YFSETQ. The CDR3 loop is CASSPGQGNWAEAFF. CDR3 DNA sequence: TGCGCCAGCAGCCCAGGACAGGGAAATTGGGCTGAAGCTTTCTTT.

This clonotype was recorded many times. V and J are TRBV10-3 and TRBJ2-7; 12 bases match TRBD2. This CDR3 has 16 residues. With V trimmed by 3 bases and J by 0 bases, 3 bases remained unmatched. Germline CDR1 is ENHRY and CDR2 is SYGVKD. The DNA of the CDR3 is TGTGCCATCAGTGAAACGACTAGCGGGGGCTCCTACGAGCAGTACTTC. This codes for CAISETTSGGSYEQYF.

This clonotype appeared many times. The V gene is TRBV5-1, the J gene TRBJ2-7; D might be TRBD1 (6 bases). In germline, CDR1 is SGHRS, CDR2 YFSETQ. V dropped 1 base and J dropped 3 bases, with 8 bases sitting between them. The CDR3 sequence is 13 residues long. This CDR3 reads CASSLTGNYEQYF. CDR3 DNA sequence: TGCGCCAGCAGCTTGACAGGGAACTACGAGCAGTACTTC.

This clonotype was picked up many times. The chain combines TRBV5-5 with TRBJ1-2; D uncertain. The germline CDR1 and CDR2 sequences are SGHKS and YYEKEE (reference sequence). The CDR3 contains 14 residues. The V gene lost 7 bases and the J gene lost 0 bases, with 13 bases spanning the gap. The chain's CDR3 is CASLLAAANYGYTF. Written as DNA, the CDR3 is TGTGCCAGCTTATTGGCAGCTGCTAACTATGGCTACACCTTC. The full variable domain, its missing parts supplied by reference TRBV5-5 and TRBJ1-2, is DAGVTQSPTHLIKTRGQQVTLRCSPISGHKSVSWYQQVLGQGPQFIFQYYEKEERGRGNFPDRFSARQFPNYSSELNVNALLLGDSALYLCASLLAAANYGYTFGSGTRLTVV.

This clonotype has at least ten counts. The chain uses TRBV20-1 and TRBJ2-7; TRBD1 aligns across 7 bases. The CDR3 covers 15 residues. The trim removed 4 bases at V and 6 bases at J, leaving 15 bases unmatched. Germline assignment: CDR1 DFQATT and CDR2 SNEGSKA (reference sequence). Here the CDR3 reads CSATLLDRAFVEQYF. The CDR3 coding sequence is TGCAGTGCTACCTTACTAGACAGGGCTTTTGTCGAGCAGTACTTC.

This clonotype was counted many times. This chain links TRBV20-1 with TRBJ2-5; D possibly corresponds to TRBD2 (5 bases). Per the germline V gene, CDR1 is DFQATT and CDR2 is SNEGSKA (reference sequence). The CDR3 runs 13 residues. V was pared by 4 bases and J by 1 base, with 10 bases between. CDR3 sequence reads: CSATWLAQETQYF. In DNA form, the CDR3 reads TGCAGTGCTACTTGGCTAGCCCAAGAGACCCAGTACTTC.

V is TRBV12-3 or TRBV12-4 and J is TRBJ2-7; tentatively, D is TRBD2 (7 bases). The CDR3 spans 15 residues. Deletions cut 7 bases from V and 3 bases from J, with 19 bases between. The CDR3: CASNPEGGRGYEQYF. CDR3 DNA: TGTGCCAGCAACCCGGAAGGGGGGAGGGGCTACGAGCAGTACTTC.

Ten or more counts support this clonotype. This chain joins TRBV20-1 and TRBJ2-1, with TRBD2 as a possible D gene (6 bases). Trimming removed 2 bases at V and 10 bases at J, with 15 bases between. The CDR3 runs to 13 residues. Germline CDR1 is DFQATT and CDR2 is SNEGSKA (reference sequence). The CDR3 nucleotides read TGCAGTGCTAGATATGGGCGGGATGGGGAGCAGTTCTTC. This codes for CSARYGRDGEQFF.

This clonotype has at least ten counts. DNA for the CDR3: TGTGCCATCAGTGCTACAGGGGGCGCGAACACTGAAGCTTTCTTT. Protein product: CAISATGGANTEAFF. The chain joins TRBV10-3 to TRBJ1-1; 9 bases fit TRBD1. This CDR3 comprises 15 residues. With 4 bases clipped from V and 1 base from J, the junction kept 4 bases outside the gene matches. Germline V lookup: CDR1 ENHRY, CDR2 SYGVKD.

This clonotype was observed many times. V usage is TRBV12-3 or TRBV12-4 and J usage is TRBJ2-1, with 12 bases aligning to TRBD2. The CDR3 length is 13 residues. Germline trimming cut 10 bases from V and 4 bases from J; bases unmatched to any gene: 2. The CDR3 loop reads CAILAGGYNEQFF. In DNA form, the CDR3 reads TGTGCCATTCTAGCGGGGGGGTACAATGAGCAGTTCTTC.

This clonotype was observed at least ten times. The chain employs TRBV28 and TRBJ1-5, with D uncertain. Germline values: CDR1 MDHEN, CDR2 SYDVKM. Deletions cut 6 bases from V and 5 bases from J, with 23 bases between. CDR3 size: 17 residues. CDR3 sequence (DNA): TGTGCCAGCAGCCAGAATTATAACATGGGCCTCTATCAGCCCCAGCATTTT. It translates to CASSQNYNMGLYQPQHF. The variable domain in full, completed from reference TRBV28 and TRBJ1-5, reads DVKVTQSSRYLVKRTGEKVFLECVQDMDHENMFWYRQDPGLGLRLIYFSYDVKMKEKGDIPEGYSVSREKKERFSLILESASTNQTSMYLCASSQNYNMGLYQPQHFGDGTRLSIL.

In its sample, this clonotype was seen a few times. This may come from a read error, since a much larger clone is one base off. The chain couples TRBV7-3 to TRBJ2-2, with D uncertain. This CDR3 has 13 amino acids. V was shortened by 4 bases and J by 7 bases, with 10 bases between the two germline ends. The germline CDR1 and CDR2 sequences are SGHTA and FQGTGA. The CDR3 spells CASSSEGYGELFF. As DNA, the CDR3 is TGTGCCAGCAGCTCGGAAGGGTACGGGGAGCTGTTTTTT.

This clonotype turned up a few times. This may be a read error: a much more frequent sequence differs by one nucleotide. Without the conserved terminal phenylalanine or tryptophan, this CDR3 likely stems from a read error. The V gene is TRBV7-9, the J gene TRBJ1-3; D might be TRBD1 (5 bases). CDR1 is SEHNR and CDR2 is FQNEAQ in the germline V gene (reference sequence). The CDR3 extends over 14 amino acids. The V gene lost 6 bases and the J gene lost 0 bases, with 9 bases spanning the gap. CDR3: CASRRDSSGNTIYI. In nucleotides, the CDR3 is TGTGCCAGCAGGCGAGACAGCTCTGGAAACACCATATATATT.

This clonotype was observed many times. The V and J genes are TRBV20-1 and TRBJ1-4, with a tentative D call TRBD1 (6 bases). V was shortened by 2 bases and J by 0 bases, with 13 bases between the two germline ends. CDR3 length equals 16 residues. From germline, CDR1 is DFQATT and CDR2 SNEGSKA (reference sequence). The CDR3 DNA reads as TGCAGTGCTAGACCTGGGGGGGCCCCAACTAATGAAAAACTGTTTTTT. This encodes CSARPGGAPTNEKLFF.

This clonotype was seen repeatedly, ten times or more. The chain links TRBV5-5 to TRBJ2-7, with TRBD1 matching over 10 bases. The CDR3 runs 15 residues. The ends lost 0 bases at V and 2 bases at J; junction bases unmatched: 2. CDR1 and CDR2 (germline): SGHKS, YYEKEE (reference sequence). CDR3 sequence (DNA): TGTGCCAGCAGCTTGGGACAGGGGGCCCCCTACGAGCAGTACTTC. It yields the protein CASSLGQGAPYEQYF. Using reference TRBV5-5 and TRBJ2-7 for the parts outside the CDR3, the full variable domain is DAGVTQSPTHLIKTRGQQVTLRCSPISGHKSVSWYQQVLGQGPQFIFQYYEKEERGRGNFPDRFSARQFPNYSSELNVNALLLGDSALYLCASSLGQGAPYEQYFGPGTRLTVT.

Many counts were recorded for this clonotype. The chain links TRBV20-1 to TRBJ1-1; D not resolved. Trimming took 4 bases from V and 3 from J, leaving 12 bases between them. The CDR3 length is 13 residues. Germline-derived CDR1 and CDR2 are DFQATT and SNEGSKA (reference sequence). This CDR3 is CSANFRKDTEAFF. The CDR3 DNA reads TGCAGTGCTAACTTTAGGAAGGACACTGAAGCTTTCTTT.

A remark on this clonotype: One end of the junction does not line up with germline, which may come from a read error. This chain uses TRBV12-3 or TRBV12-4 with TRBJ1-6; D is uncertain. The CDR3 runs to 13 residues. CDR3: CASSLNPNSPLNF. CDR3 sequence (DNA): TGTGCCAGCAGCCTTAATCCGAATTCACCCCTCAACTTT.

The chain combines TRBV13 with TRBJ2-7; 9 bases map to TRBD1. Germline V gene data show CDR1 as PRHDT and CDR2 as FYEKMQ (reference sequence). This CDR3 is built from 15 residues. Germline trimming cut 5 bases from V and 3 bases from J; bases unmatched to any gene: 8. CDR3 in DNA: TGTGCCAGCAGCCGATCCGGGACAGGGTACTACGAGCAGTACTTC. The encoded protein is CASSRSGTGYYEQYF. Complete variable domain (other parts from reference TRBV13 and TRBJ2-7): AAGVIQSPRHLIKEKRETATLKCYPIPRHDTVYWYQQGPGQDPQFLISFYEKMQSDKGSIPDRFSAQQFSDYHSELNMSSLELGDSALYFCASSRSGTGYYEQYFGPGTRLTVT.

The rearrangement links TRBV4-1 to TRBJ1-1, with D maybe TRBD1 (6 bases). Trimming removed 3 bases from V and 8 bases from J, with 19 bases in between. CDR1 and CDR2 from the germline V gene are MGHRA and YSYEKL. This CDR3 contains 15 residues. The CDR3 sequence: CASSHLQSGGAEAFF. CDR3 sequence (DNA): TGCGCCAGCAGCCATCTCCAATCGGGGGGCGCGGAAGCTTTCTTT.

In this sample, this clonotype turned up many times. This chain connects TRBV7-2 to TRBJ2-7; D not certain. V was shortened by 5 bases and J by 4 bases, with 12 bases between the two germline ends. The germline V gene has CDR1 SGHTA and CDR2 FQGNSA. The length of the CDR3 is 13 residues. CDR3 sequence: CASSRAGRYEQYF. The CDR3 DNA is TGTGCCAGCAGCCGTGCTGGGCGATACGAGCAGTACTTC.

Notes on this clonotype: This sequence may be a read error, since a much larger clone differs from it by one base. Written as DNA, the CDR3 is TGCAGCGTTGAAGGAGGGGAGGTACAAGAGCAGTACTTC. Protein: CSVEGGEVQEQYF. The rearrangement joins TRBV29-1 to TRBJ2-7; TRBD2 might be the D (6 bases). From germline, CDR1 is SQVTM and CDR2 ANQGSEA. This CDR3 is built from 13 residues. V was trimmed by 1 base and J by 7 bases, leaving 14 bases between them.

This clonotype has at least ten counts. This sequence joins TRBV4-1 and TRBJ1-1, with TRBD1 identical over 8 bases. V gave up 4 bases and J gave up 7 bases; unmatched junction bases: 8. Germline CDR1 reads MGHRA; CDR2 reads YSYEKL. This CDR3 region has 14 residues. The CDR3 DNA follows: TGCGCCAGCAGCCGGATATCCGACAGGGGTGAAGCTTTCTTT. Translation gives CASSRISDRGEAFF.

There are many counts of this clonotype. The chain uses TRBV6-6 and TRBJ2-2, with 7 bases lining up with TRBD2. The J segment lost 5 bases and the V segment lost 8 bases, leaving 8 bases of the junction unmatched. From germline, CDR1 is MNHNY and CDR2 SVGAGI (reference sequence). The CDR3 sequence is 14 residues long. The CDR3 DNA sequence: TGTGCCAGCTTTGGGGGGGAAGTTACCGGGGAGCTGTTTTTT. Translated: CASFGGEVTGELFF.

This clonotype was detected ten times or more. The chain recombines TRBV5-1 with TRBJ2-3, with D possibly TRBD1 on 5 matching bases. The germline V gene has CDR1 SGHRS and CDR2 YFSETQ. This CDR3 comprises 15 residues. The germline V and J ends were trimmed by 4 bases and 0 bases, with 12 bases remaining between them. CDR3 in amino acids: CASSTYRSSTDTQYF. DNA for the CDR3: TGCGCCAGCAGCACCTACAGGTCTAGCACAGATACGCAGTATTTT.

The sample holds many counts of this clonotype. The gene calls are TRBV15 and TRBJ2-1; TRBD2 matches 8 bases. V was clipped by 1 base and J by 9 bases; unmatched bases: 8. CDR3 length equals 15 residues. Germline values: CDR1 LNHNV, CDR2 YYDKDF (reference sequence). CDR3 DNA: TGTGCCACCAGCAGAGTCACCCGGGGGGGGCCTGAGCAGTTCTTC. This encodes CATSRVTRGGPEQFF.

The table lists this clonotype with many counts. The chain uses TRBV9 and TRBJ2-7; weak D call: TRBD2 (5 bases). This CDR3 spans 17 amino acids. Germline V CDR1 and CDR2: SGDLS, YYNGEE. With 0 bases removed from V and 5 bases from J, the gap between germline ends came to 21 bases. DNA of the CDR3: TGTGCCAGCAGCGTAGCTAGGACTGAACGCTTTGCTCACGAGCAGTACTTC. Translating it yields CASSVARTERFAHEQYF.

In this sample, this clonotype turned up many times. The V call is TRBV7-2, the J call TRBJ2-7, with TRBD2 matching 7 bases. Germline V gene sequence: CDR1 SGHTA, CDR2 FQGNSA. This CDR3 has 15 residues. V gave up 5 bases and J gave up 3 bases; unmatched junction bases: 10. The CDR3 sequence is CASSPVAGPFYEQYF. CDR3 nucleotides: TGTGCCAGCAGCCCCGTAGCGGGCCCCTTCTACGAGCAGTACTTC. The full variable domain, its missing parts supplied by reference TRBV7-2 and TRBJ2-7, is GAGVSQSPSNKVTEKGKDVELRCDPISGHTALYWYRQSLGQGLEFLIYFQGNSAPDKSGLPSDRFSAERTGGSVSTLTIQRTQQEDSAVYLCASSPVAGPFYEQYFGPGTRLTVT.